The entry below describes one T cell receptor (beta chain). The record originates from a study of blood T cell repertoires in COVID-19. Study-wide context: Samples of COVID-19 (acute and convalescent) were obtained from the United States, Italy and Spain. T cells, B-cell-depleted T cells, or PBMCs provided the cDNA or gDNA that served as material.

Per the authors' pipeline: The assay estimated nucleated cells by amplifying reference gene primers. Only in-frame clones appear in the TCRdb table, and some are missing; sequencing was by immunoSEQ multiplex PCR. Clone size and V and J calls were adopted from that table, with D and trimming inferred from the DNA. The sample lists some 200,000 clones; roughly nine tenths were seen once. The sequence was obtained from a woman of 80 years or more in a cohort sampled during active or convalescent COVID-19. Sequencing was done on a sample of peripheral blood.

CDR3 protein: CASSYGQGRNYGYTF. The CDR3 DNA follows: TGTGCCAGCAGTTACGGACAGGGTCGAAACTATGGCTACACCTTC. This sequence joins TRBV28 and TRBJ1-2, with 8 bases aligning to TRBD1. Per germline, CDR1 MDHEN and CDR2 SYDVKM. The CDR3 loop spans 15 amino acids. Germline trimming cut 4 bases from V and 2 bases from J; bases unmatched to any gene: 6.